This is a list of T cell receptor beta chains from one sample in a study of patients and donors after allogeneic stem cell transplantation. TCRdb re-called the RT-PCR reads with MiXCR, one entry per CDR3 protein. The table includes 7,000 to 9,000 distinct CDR3 sequences, roughly 11% detected once. The specimen was blood, either unsorted or a sorted T cell fraction (not recorded which). The receptors stem from a human donor who was either an allogeneic HSCT recipient or a stem cell or donor lymphocyte infusion donor (not recorded which). It is not recorded whose cells these are; they may come from a transplant donor. Both conserved end residues are part of each CDR3. Each record gives: J gene, D gene, V gene, clone size, CDR3 DNA, CDR3 protein. The D gene is left open where the match is weak. Clone size is given for some rows only: seen once, a few or many times, or a class if the clone is expanded.

>TRBJ2-1|NA|TRBV7-9|few
TGTGCCAGCAGCTTAGGACTAGATGGCCGTTTCTTC
CASSLGLDGRFF
>TRBJ2-1|TRBD1|TRBV10-2|few
TGCGCCAGCAGCTCAGGGGGCAGTGAGCAGTTCTTC
CASSSGGSEQFF
>TRBJ1-1|TRBD1|TRBV20-1|many
TGCAGTGCTAGAGATACAGGGGGCTTAACTGAAGCTTTCTTT
CSARDTGGLTEAFF
>TRBJ2-1|NA|TRBV12-3/TRBV12-4|NA
TGTGCCAGCAGGAGCGGAGATTCTAGCAATGAGCAGTTCTTC
CASRSGDSSNEQFF
>TRBJ2-3|NA|TRBV6-2/TRBV6-3|few
TGTGCCAGCAGTTACACGGGGGGCGGTACGCAGTATTTT
CASSYTGGGTQYF
>TRBJ2-3|TRBD1|TRBV7-7|few
TGTGCCAGCAGCACAGGACAGGGTGGGACAGATACGCAGTATTTT
CASSTGQGGTDTQYF
>TRBJ2-3|TRBD1|TRBV4-2|NA
TGTGCCAGCAGCCCAGAAGAGACCCAATCCAGGGGGCCGCCAGATACGCAGTATTTT
CASSPEETQSRGPPDTQYF
>TRBJ2-7|NA|TRBV6-1|many
TGTGCCAGCAGTGACAGTTCCTACGAGCAGTACTTC
CASSDSSYEQYF
>TRBJ2-7|NA|TRBV4-2|NA
TGTGCCAGCAGCCCTAACCACAGAGGATCCTACGAGCAGTACTTC
CASSPNHRGSYEQYF
>TRBJ1-1|NA|TRBV20-1|many
TGCAGCGCAACGACGGTCATTAACACTGAAGCTTTCTTT
CSATTVINTEAFF
>TRBJ2-7|NA|TRBV12-3/TRBV12-4|NA
TGTGCCAGCAGTTTAAGTCAGGACACCTACGAGCAGTACTTC
CASSLSQDTYEQYF
>TRBJ1-3|NA|TRBV21-1|NA
TGTGCCAGCAGCCCCCGACAGGTTGGAAACACCATATATTTT
CASSPRQVGNTIYF
>TRBJ1-5|TRBD1|TRBV12-3/TRBV12-4|many
TGTGCCAGCAATCGACAGGGTGAGGGTCAGCCCCAGCATTTT
CASNRQGEGQPQHF
>TRBJ1-6|NA|TRBV20-1|NA
TGCAGTGCCAGCCCTTTGAGAAGCAATTCACCCCTCCACTTT
CSASPLRSNSPLHF